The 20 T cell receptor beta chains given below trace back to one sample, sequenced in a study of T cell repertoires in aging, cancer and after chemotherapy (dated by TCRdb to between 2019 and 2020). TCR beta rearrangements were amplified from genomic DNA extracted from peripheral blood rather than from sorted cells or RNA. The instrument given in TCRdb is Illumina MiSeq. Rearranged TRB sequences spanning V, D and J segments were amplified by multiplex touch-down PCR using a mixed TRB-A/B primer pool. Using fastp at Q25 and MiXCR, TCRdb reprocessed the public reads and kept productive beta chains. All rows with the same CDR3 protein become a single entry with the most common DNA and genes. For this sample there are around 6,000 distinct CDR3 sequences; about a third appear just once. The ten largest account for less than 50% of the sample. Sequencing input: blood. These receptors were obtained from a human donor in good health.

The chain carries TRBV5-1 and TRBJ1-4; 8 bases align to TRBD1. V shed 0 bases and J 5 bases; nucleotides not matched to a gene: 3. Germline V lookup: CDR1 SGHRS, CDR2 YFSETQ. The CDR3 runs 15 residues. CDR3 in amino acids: CASSLVQGANEKLFF. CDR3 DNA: TGCGCCAGCAGCTTGGTCCAGGGGGCGAATGAAAAACTGTTTTTT. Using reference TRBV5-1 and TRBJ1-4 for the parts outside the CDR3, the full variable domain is KAGVTQTPRYLIKTRGQQVTLSCSPISGHRSVSWYQQTPGQGLQFLFEYFSETQRNKGNFPGRFSGRQFSNSRSEMNVSTLELGDSALYLCASSLVQGANEKLFFGSGTQLSVL.

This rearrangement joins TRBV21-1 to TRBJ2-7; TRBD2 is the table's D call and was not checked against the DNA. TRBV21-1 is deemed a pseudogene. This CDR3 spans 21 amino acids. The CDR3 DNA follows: TGTGCCAGCAGCAAAGATAAACAGGTTGGGCAGGGCCAAGACAAGGACCTCGAGCAGTACTTC. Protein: CASSKDKQVGQGQDKDLEQYF.

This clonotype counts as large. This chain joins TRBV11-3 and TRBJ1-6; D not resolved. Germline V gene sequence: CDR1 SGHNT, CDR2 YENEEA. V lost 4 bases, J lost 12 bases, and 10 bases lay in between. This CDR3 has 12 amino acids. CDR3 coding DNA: TGTGCCAGCAGCTCCATACTAGGACCCCTCCACTTT. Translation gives CASSSILGPLHF. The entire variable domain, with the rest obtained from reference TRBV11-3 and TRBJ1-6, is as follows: EAGVVQSPRYKIIEKKQPVAFWCNPISGHNTLYWYLQNLGQGPELLIRYENEEAVDDSQLPKDRFSAERLKGVDSTLKIQPAELGDSAVYLCASSSILGPLHFGNGTRLTVT.

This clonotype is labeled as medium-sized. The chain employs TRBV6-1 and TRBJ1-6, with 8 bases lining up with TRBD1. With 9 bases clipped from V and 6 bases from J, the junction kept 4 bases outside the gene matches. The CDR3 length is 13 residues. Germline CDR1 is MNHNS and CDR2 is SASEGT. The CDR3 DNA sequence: TGTGCCAGTTCGGACAGGGTTAATTCACCCCTCCACTTT. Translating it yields CASSDRVNSPLHF.

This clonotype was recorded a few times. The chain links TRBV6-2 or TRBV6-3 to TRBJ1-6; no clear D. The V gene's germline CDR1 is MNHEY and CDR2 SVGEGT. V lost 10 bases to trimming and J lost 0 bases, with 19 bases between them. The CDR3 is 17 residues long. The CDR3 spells CATSIGTVGSYNSPLHF. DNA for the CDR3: TGTGCCACCTCTATAGGAACGGTGGGCTCCTATAATTCACCCCTCCACTTT.

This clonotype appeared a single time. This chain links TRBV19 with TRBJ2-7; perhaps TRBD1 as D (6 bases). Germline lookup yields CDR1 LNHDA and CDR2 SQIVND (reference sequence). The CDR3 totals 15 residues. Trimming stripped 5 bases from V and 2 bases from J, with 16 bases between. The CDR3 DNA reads TGTGCCAGTAGTCTTTGGGAGACAGGAACCTACGAGCAGTACTTC. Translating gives CASSLWETGTYEQYF.

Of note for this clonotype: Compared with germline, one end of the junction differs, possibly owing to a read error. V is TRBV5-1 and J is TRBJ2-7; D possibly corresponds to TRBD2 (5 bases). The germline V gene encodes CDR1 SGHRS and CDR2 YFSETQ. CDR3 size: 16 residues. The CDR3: CASSKGSGIRDYEQYF. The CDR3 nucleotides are TGTGCCAGCAGCAAAGGGTCGGGGATCCGCGACTACGAGCAGTACTTC.

This CDR3 is CASILRGGEQYV. DNA for the CDR3: TGCGCCAGCATCTTAAGGGGAGGCGAGCAGTACGTC. This chain links TRBV5-6 with TRBJ2-7, with a weak D call TRBD2 (6 bases). Germline-derived CDR1 and CDR2 are SGHDT and YYEEEE. CDR3 length equals 12 residues.

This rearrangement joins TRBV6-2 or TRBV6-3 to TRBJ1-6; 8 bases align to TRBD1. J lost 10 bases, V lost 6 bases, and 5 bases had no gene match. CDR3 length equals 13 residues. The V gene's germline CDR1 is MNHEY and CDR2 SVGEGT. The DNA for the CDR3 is TGTGCCAGCAGGAATACAGGGGGATCACCCCTCCACTTT. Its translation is CASRNTGGSPLHF.

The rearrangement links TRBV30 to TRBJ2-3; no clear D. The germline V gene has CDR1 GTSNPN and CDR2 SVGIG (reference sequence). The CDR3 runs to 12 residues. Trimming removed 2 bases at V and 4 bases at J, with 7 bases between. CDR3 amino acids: CAWSFVPDTQYF. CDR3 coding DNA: TGTGCCTGGAGTTTTGTCCCAGATACGCAGTATTTT.

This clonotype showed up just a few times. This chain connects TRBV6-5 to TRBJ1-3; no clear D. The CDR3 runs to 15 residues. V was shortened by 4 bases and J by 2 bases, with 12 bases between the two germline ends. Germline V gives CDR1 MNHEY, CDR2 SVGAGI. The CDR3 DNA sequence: TGTGCCAGCAGTTTGGGGAGGACCCCTGGAAACACCATATATTTT. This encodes CASSLGRTPGNTIYF.

The CDR3 nucleotides are TGTGCCAGCAGTTCCGGGGTAGCCACGGGGAGAGAGACCCAGTACTTC. Translation gives CASSSGVATGRETQYF. V usage is TRBV5-4 and J usage is TRBJ2-5, with a weak D call TRBD2 (5 bases). This CDR3 is 16 amino acids long. The V end was cut by 5 bases, the J end by 4 bases, with 21 bases between. Germline values: CDR1 SGHNT, CDR2 YYREEE (reference sequence).

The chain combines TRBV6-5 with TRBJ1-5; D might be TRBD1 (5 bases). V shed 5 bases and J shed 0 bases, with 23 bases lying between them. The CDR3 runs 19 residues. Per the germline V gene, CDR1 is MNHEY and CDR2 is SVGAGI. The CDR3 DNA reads TGTGCCAGCAGTGAGGGGAGACAGACCTTTGTACTTAGCAATCAGCCCCAGCATTTT. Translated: CASSEGRQTFVLSNQPQHF.

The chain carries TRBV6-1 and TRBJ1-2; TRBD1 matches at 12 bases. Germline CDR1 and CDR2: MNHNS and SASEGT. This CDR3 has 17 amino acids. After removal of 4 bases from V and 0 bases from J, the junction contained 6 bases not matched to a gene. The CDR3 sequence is CASSVGDRGPSNYGYTF. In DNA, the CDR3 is TGTGCCAGCAGTGTGGGGGACAGGGGGCCTTCTAACTATGGCTACACCTTC.

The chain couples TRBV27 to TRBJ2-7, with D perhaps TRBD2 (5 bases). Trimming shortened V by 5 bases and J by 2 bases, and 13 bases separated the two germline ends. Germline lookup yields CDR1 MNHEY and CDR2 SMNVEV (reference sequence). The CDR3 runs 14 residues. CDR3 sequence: CASSLSGSPYEQYF. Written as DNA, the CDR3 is TGTGCCAGCAGTCTTTCGGGATCCCCCTACGAGCAGTACTTC.

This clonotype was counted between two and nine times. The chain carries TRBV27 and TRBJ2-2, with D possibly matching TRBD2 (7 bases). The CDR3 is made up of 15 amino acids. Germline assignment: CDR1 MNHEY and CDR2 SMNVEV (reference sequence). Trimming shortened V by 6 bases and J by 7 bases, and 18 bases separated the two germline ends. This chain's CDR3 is CASSLVRGAGGELFF. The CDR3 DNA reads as TGTGCCAGCAGCTTGGTTCGGGGGGCAGGCGGGGAGCTGTTTTTT.

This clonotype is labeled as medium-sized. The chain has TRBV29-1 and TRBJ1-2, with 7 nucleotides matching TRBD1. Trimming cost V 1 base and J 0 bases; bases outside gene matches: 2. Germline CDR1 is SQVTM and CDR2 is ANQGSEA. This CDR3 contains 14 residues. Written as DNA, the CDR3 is TGCAGCGTTGAAGCACAGGGGACTAACTATGGCTACACCTTC. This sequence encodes CSVEAQGTNYGYTF.

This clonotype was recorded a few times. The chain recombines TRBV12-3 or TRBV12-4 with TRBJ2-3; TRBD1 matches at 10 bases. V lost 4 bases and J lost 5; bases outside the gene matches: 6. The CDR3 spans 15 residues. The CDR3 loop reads CASSSDRGPGDTQYF. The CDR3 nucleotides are TGTGCCAGCAGTTCCGACAGGGGGCCTGGAGATACGCAGTATTTT.

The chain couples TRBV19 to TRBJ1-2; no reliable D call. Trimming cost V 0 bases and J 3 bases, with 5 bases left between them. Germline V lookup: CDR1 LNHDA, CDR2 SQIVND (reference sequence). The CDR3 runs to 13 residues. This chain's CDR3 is CASSIDRYYGYTF. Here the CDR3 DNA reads TGTGCCAGTAGTATAGACAGATACTATGGCTACACCTTC.

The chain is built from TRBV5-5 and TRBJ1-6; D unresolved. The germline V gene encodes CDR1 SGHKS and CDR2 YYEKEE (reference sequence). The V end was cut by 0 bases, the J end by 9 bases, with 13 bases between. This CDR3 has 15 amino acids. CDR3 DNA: TGTGCCAGCAGCTTGGATAGGGCACGAGGTTCACCCCTCCACTTT. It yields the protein CASSLDRARGSPLHF.